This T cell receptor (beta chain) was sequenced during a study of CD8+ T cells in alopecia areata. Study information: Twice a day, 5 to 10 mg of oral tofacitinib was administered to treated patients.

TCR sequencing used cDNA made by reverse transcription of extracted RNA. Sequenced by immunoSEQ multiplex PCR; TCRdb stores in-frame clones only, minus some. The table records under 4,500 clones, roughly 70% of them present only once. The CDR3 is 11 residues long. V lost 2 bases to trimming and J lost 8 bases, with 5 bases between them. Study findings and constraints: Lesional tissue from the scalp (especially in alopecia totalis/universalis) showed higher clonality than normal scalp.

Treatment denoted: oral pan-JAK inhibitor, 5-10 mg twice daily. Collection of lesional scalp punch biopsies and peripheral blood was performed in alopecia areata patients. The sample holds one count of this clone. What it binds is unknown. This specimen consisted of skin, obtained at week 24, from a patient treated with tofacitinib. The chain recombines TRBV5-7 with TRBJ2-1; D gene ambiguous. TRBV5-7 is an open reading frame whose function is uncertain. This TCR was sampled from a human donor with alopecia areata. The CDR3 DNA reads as TGTGCCAGCAGCTTTCTAGATGAGCAGTTCTTC. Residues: CASSFLDEQFF.